These 18 T cell receptor beta chains originate from one sample sequenced in a study of human T cells and chemical hapten exposure. TCRdb redid the calling of the RACE reads with MiXCR, one entry per CDR3 protein. The sample includes 180,000 or so distinct CDR3 sequences, about a fifth of them seen just once. Stated time point: patch test 1, 2 weeks after DPC sensitization. The treatment was: therapeutic diphenylcyclopropenone sensitization with weekly scalp DPC. The sample was whole blood, taken in connection with sensitization to the hapten diphenylcyclopropenone (DPC). Receptor source: a woman aged 45-65 years with alopecia areata. Some clones in this sample may be carry-over from other donors' samples.

The chain combines TRBV28 with TRBJ1-5; D is perhaps TRBD1 (5 bases). Germline CDR1 MDHEN, CDR2 SYDVKM. Trimming shortened V by 10 bases and J by 5 bases, and 21 bases separated the two germline ends. The CDR3 runs 15 residues. CDR3 DNA sequence: TGTGCCACCCGAAGGTCGGGGGAGTTTTATCAGCCCCAGCATTTT. Translation gives CATRRSGEFYQPQHF.

The rearrangement joins TRBV19 to TRBJ1-5; the D gene is possibly TRBD1 (5 bases). Trimming removed 1 base from V and 9 bases from J, with 19 bases in between. The germline V gene has CDR1 LNHDA and CDR2 SQIVND (reference sequence). The length of the CDR3 is 16 residues. CDR3 in amino acids: CASSIAPDKGMWPQHF. CDR3 DNA: TGTGCCAGTAGTATAGCGCCGGACAAGGGGATGTGGCCCCAGCATTTT.

V usage is TRBV5-5 and J usage is TRBJ1-1; D perhaps matches TRBD1 (5 bases). Germline V gene sequence: CDR1 SGHKS, CDR2 YYEKEE (reference sequence). The CDR3 loop spans 17 amino acids. The V gene lost 4 bases and the J gene lost 0 bases, with 19 bases spanning the gap. The CDR3 bases are TGTGCCAGCAGCCAAAGCCCCCTTGGGACGGTGAACACTGAAGCTTTCTTT. Amino acids: CASSQSPLGTVNTEAFF.

V usage is TRBV20-1 and J usage is TRBJ2-7, with D perhaps TRBD2 (6 bases). This CDR3 has 16 residues. V lost 3 bases and J 1 base, leaving 19 bases between the germline ends. CDR1 is DFQATT and CDR2 is SNEGSKA in the germline V gene (reference sequence). The CDR3 sequence: CSARISGASVSYEQYF. DNA of the CDR3: TGCAGTGCTAGGATTAGCGGTGCTAGCGTTTCCTACGAGCAGTACTTC.

In this sample, this clonotype turned up a few times. This chain uses TRBV5-1 with TRBJ1-1; D not certain. CDR3 length: 14 amino acids. Germline lookup yields CDR1 SGHRS and CDR2 YFSETQ. Trimming shortened V by 0 bases and J by 0 bases, and 6 bases separated the two germline ends. The chain's CDR3 is CASSLGSLNTEAFF. In DNA, the CDR3 is TGCGCCAGCAGCTTGGGCAGCTTGAACACTGAAGCTTTCTTT.

This clonotype has only a few counts. The rearrangement uses TRBV6-5 and TRBJ1-5; perhaps TRBD1 as D (6 bases). Germline loops: CDR1 MNHEY, CDR2 SVGAGI. CDR3 length: 13 residues. The V end lost 6 bases, the J end lost 6 bases, and 12 bases lay between the germline ends. CDR3 sequence (DNA): TGTGCCAGCAGCAAAAACAGGGCTCAGCCCCAGCATTTT. Encoded protein: CASSKNRAQPQHF.

A few counts support this clonotype. The rearrangement links TRBV20-1 to TRBJ1-5; weak D call: TRBD1 (5 bases). Germline-derived CDR1 and CDR2 are DFQATT and SNEGSKA (reference sequence). This CDR3 is built from 15 residues. V was clipped by 0 bases and J by 0 bases, with 9 bases between them. CDR3 sequence: CSAREGPLSNQPQHF. The CDR3 region has the DNA TGCAGTGCTAGAGAGGGACCGCTTAGCAATCAGCCCCAGCATTTT.

This clonotype appeared a few times. The genes are TRBV6-5 and TRBJ2-3; weak D call: TRBD2 (6 bases). Germline loops: CDR1 MNHEY, CDR2 SVGAGI. The CDR3 spans 15 residues. Trimming left V 2 bases short and J 2 bases short, with 11 bases between. The CDR3, as DNA: TGTGCCAGCAGTTACCGGCGGGACCCCACAGATACGCAGTATTTT. Protein: CASSYRRDPTDTQYF.

The table lists this clonotype with a few counts. The rearrangement uses TRBV29-1 and TRBJ1-1; the D gene is possibly TRBD1 (5 bases). With 2 bases removed from V and 4 bases from J, the gap between germline ends came to 17 bases. The germline gives CDR1 SQVTM, CDR2 ANQGSEA. This CDR3 contains 15 residues. CDR3 region: CSVEHGVGRGTEAFF. As DNA, the CDR3 is TGCAGCGTTGAACACGGGGTCGGTAGGGGCACTGAAGCTTTCTTT.

This sequence joins TRBV7-9 and TRBJ1-1; no clear D gene. V lost 4 bases and J 0 bases, leaving 12 bases between the germline ends. From germline, CDR1 is SEHNR and CDR2 FQNEAQ (reference sequence). The CDR3 has 15 residues. CDR3 sequence reads: CASSSDQVMNTEAFF. CDR3 coding DNA: TGTGCCAGCAGCTCCGACCAGGTAATGAACACTGAAGCTTTCTTT.

In its sample, this clonotype was seen a few times. The chain links TRBV13 to TRBJ1-4; no firm D call. Germline-derived CDR1 and CDR2 are PRHDT and FYEKMQ (reference sequence). The CDR3 loop spans 13 amino acids. V shed 5 bases and J shed 6 bases, with 10 bases lying between them. CDR3 bases: TGTGCCAGCAGCCCTCCGTCGGATGAAAAACTGTTTTTT. Translated, it gives CASSPPSDEKLFF. The entire variable domain, with the rest obtained from reference TRBV13 and TRBJ1-4, is as follows: AAGVIQSPRHLIKEKRETATLKCYPIPRHDTVYWYQQGPGQDPQFLISFYEKMQSDKGSIPDRFSAQQFSDYHSELNMSSLELGDSALYFCASSPPSDEKLFFGSGTQLSVL.

J is TRBJ2-7 and V is TRBV7-3, with D perhaps matching TRBD2 (6 bases). The CDR3 is 15 residues long. Trimming removed 0 bases from V and 7 bases from J, with 16 bases in between. Germline lookup yields CDR1 SGHTA and CDR2 FQGTGA. Here the CDR3 reads CASSLTGLPLFEQYF. CDR3 nucleotides: TGTGCCAGCAGCTTAACGGGACTTCCGTTATTTGAGCAGTACTTC.

This clonotype was counted between two and nine times. The rearrangement joins TRBV2 to TRBJ1-2; no definite D call. The CDR3 is made up of 15 amino acids. V lost 2 bases and J 1 base, leaving 11 bases between the germline ends. The germline V gene has CDR1 SNHLY and CDR2 FYNNEI. The CDR3 nucleotides are TGTGCCAGCAGTGAAACGTCGATGGTTAACTATGGCTACACCTTC. Translation gives CASSETSMVNYGYTF.

This clonotype showed up just a few times. This chain connects TRBV28 to TRBJ2-7; 9 nucleotides align to TRBD2. The ends lost 7 bases at V and 7 bases at J; junction bases unmatched: 8. Germline lookup yields CDR1 MDHEN and CDR2 SYDVKM. The CDR3 contains 13 residues. CDR3 loop: CASIPAGGFEQYF. DNA for the CDR3: TGTGCCAGCATCCCCGCGGGAGGGTTTGAGCAGTACTTC.

The V and J genes are TRBV20-1 and TRBJ2-5; TRBD2 agrees at 10 bases. The length of the CDR3 is 16 residues. The ends lost 3 bases at V and 2 bases at J; junction bases unmatched: 9. Germline V gives CDR1 DFQATT, CDR2 SNEGSKA (reference sequence). CDR3 amino acids: CSARSASGSDQETQYF. The CDR3 DNA follows: TGCAGTGCTAGGTCCGCTAGCGGGAGTGATCAAGAGACCCAGTACTTC.

J is TRBJ1-5 and V is TRBV20-1; 9 bases map to TRBD1. After removal of 5 bases from V and 5 bases from J, the junction contained 13 bases not matched to a gene. Germline lookup yields CDR1 DFQATT and CDR2 SNEGSKA (reference sequence). This CDR3 is 16 amino acids long. Here the CDR3 reads CSAPDRGSIAHQPQHF. The CDR3 DNA reads TGCAGTGCTCCGGACAGGGGTTCAATTGCTCATCAGCCCCAGCATTTT.

This chain uses TRBV19 with TRBJ2-1; TRBD2 aligns across 13 bases. CDR1 is LNHDA, CDR2 SQIVND, per germline (reference sequence). V lost 6 bases, J lost 5 bases, and 7 bases stayed unmatched. The length of the CDR3 is 16 residues. The CDR3 loop reads CASSLRTSGRNNEQFF. CDR3 coding DNA: TGTGCCAGTAGCCTCCGGACTAGCGGGAGAAACAATGAGCAGTTCTTC.

The chain is built from TRBV2 and TRBJ2-1; 9 nucleotides agree with TRBD2. Germline CDR1 and CDR2: SNHLY and FYNNEI. This CDR3 contains 14 residues. The J segment lost 7 bases and the V segment lost 7 bases, leaving 8 bases of the junction unmatched. The CDR3 spells CASTPLAGQNEQFF. DNA for the CDR3: TGTGCCAGCACCCCACTAGCGGGCCAGAATGAGCAGTTCTTC.